These T cell receptor beta chains were read from a single sample in a study of blood T cell repertoires in COVID-19. The assay was immunoSEQ multiplex PCR, and TCRdb's table has in-frame clones only and misses some. There are approximately 120,000 clones in the sample; approximately 90% occur only once, and 0.95% to 1.5% lies in the top ten. Input material: peripheral blood. These receptors were obtained from a woman of 80 years or more with acute or convalescent COVID-19. CDR3s include the opening cysteine and the closing phenylalanine or tryptophan. The D gene is left open where the match is weak. A clone size is listed for some rows: how often the clone was seen (once, few, many), or a class if it is expanded.

>-|-|TRBV11-2|TRBJ1-3
CASSDLPAGVAGNTIYF
TGTGCCAGCAGCGACCTTCCGGCGGGGGTGGCTGGAAACACCATATATTTT
>few|TRBD1|TRBV19|TRBJ1-1
CASSSRGPGAFF
TGTGCCAGTAGTTCAAGGGGGCCTGGGGCTTTCTTT
>few|-|TRBV10-1|TRBJ2-2
CASSSGFTGELFF
TGCGCCAGCAGTTCGGGTTTCACCGGGGAGCTGTTTTTT
>-|-|TRBV5-8|TRBJ1-4
CASSLVLGADEKLFF
TGTGCCAGCAGCTTGGTTCTGGGGGCGGATGAAAAACTGTTTTTT
>-|-|TRBV3-1/TRBV3-2|TRBJ1-3
CASSPTYSSGNTIYF
TGTGCCAGCAGCCCAACCTATAGCTCTGGAAACACCATATATTTT
>-|-|TRBV14|TRBJ1-1
CASRNAGENTEAFF
TGTGCCAGCAGGAATGCAGGGGAGAACACTGAAGCTTTCTTT
>-|-|TRBV27|TRBJ1-5
CASSLGAGPRQPQHF
TGTGCCAGCAGTTTAGGGGCAGGGCCACGTCAGCCCCAGCATTTT
>-|TRBD1|TRBV28|TRBJ2-7
CASWGQGTYEQYF
TGTGCCAGTTGGGGACAGGGAACCTACGAGCAGTACTTC
>-|-|TRBV19|TRBJ2-3
CASSMRGDTQYF
TGTGCCAGTAGTATGAGGGGGGATACGCAGTATTTT
>-|-|TRBV3-1/TRBV3-2|TRBJ2-6
CASSPAWQAGANVLTF
TGTGCCAGCAGCCCGGCTTGGCAGGCTGGGGCCAACGTCCTGACTTTC
>-|-|TRBV6-5|TRBJ1-2
CASSYGPQGWNYGYTF
TGTGCCAGCAGTTACGGACCCCAGGGGTGGAACTATGGCTACACCTTC
>-|TRBD1|TRBV7-9|TRBJ1-6
CASSFGQGGSPLHF
TGTGCCAGCAGCTTTGGACAGGGGGGATCACCCCTCCACTTT
>-|-|TRBV9|TRBJ2-3
CASSVAARDTQYF
TGTGCCAGCAGCGTAGCCGCTAGGGATACGCAGTATTTT
>once|-|TRBV7-2|TRBJ2-3
CASSLGGERSQYF
TGTGCCAGCAGCTTAGGTGGAGAGCGGTCGCAGTATTTT
>-|-|TRBV4-3|TRBJ1-4
CASSQRPAGQGEEKLFF
TGCGCCAGCAGCCAGAGGCCGGCGGGGCAAGGAGAAGAAAAACTGTTTTTT
>-|-|TRBV4-2|TRBJ2-7
CASSQVVGGRTYEQYF
TGTGCCAGCAGCCAAGTTGTGGGGGGTCGCACCTACGAGCAGTACTTC
>-|TRBD1|TRBV19|TRBJ1-5
CASSFGTGGNHQPQHF
TGTGCCAGTAGTTTTGGGACAGGGGGGAATCATCAGCCCCAGCATTTT
>-|-|TRBV5-1|TRBJ1-6
CASSLWSYSSPLHF
TGCGCCAGCAGCTTGTGGTCTTACAGTTCACCCCTCCACTTT
>-|-|TRBV27|TRBJ2-1
CASSLLSGDYNEQFF
TGTGCCAGCAGTTTATTGTCGGGGGATTACAATGAGCAGTTCTTC
>-|TRBD1|TRBV18|TRBJ2-3
CASSQPGTGDGNTQYF
TGTGCCAGCTCACAGCCCGGGACAGGGGATGGGAATACGCAGTATTTT
>-|-|TRBV7-9|TRBJ2-7
CASSSRTEQYF
TGTGCCAGCAGCTCAAGGACAGAGCAGTACTTC
>-|TRBD1|TRBV7-9|TRBJ1-6
CASSPIGITGDYNSPLHF
TGTGCCAGCAGCCCCATTGGGATTACAGGGGACTATAATTCACCCCTCCACTTT
>-|TRBD2|TRBV19|TRBJ2-1
CASSSLGGVSYNEQFF
TGTGCCAGTAGCAGCCTGGGAGGGGTCTCCTACAATGAGCAGTTCTTC
>-|TRBD1|TRBV28|TRBJ1-4
CASRTGDEKLFF
TGTGCCAGCAGGACAGGGGATGAAAAACTGTTTTTT
>once|TRBD1|TRBV18|TRBJ1-3
CASSQTGTGEGNTIYF
TGTGCCAGCTCACAGACCGGGACAGGGGAAGGAAACACCATATATTTT
>-|TRBD1|TRBV4-2|TRBJ1-5
CASSQVRGQGGQPQHF
TGTGCCAGCAGCCAAGTGCGGGGACAGGGAGGCCAGCCCCAGCATTTT
>-|TRBD2|TRBV4-1|TRBJ2-3
CASSPFRGGGVSRDTQYF
TGCGCCAGCAGCCCTTTCAGGGGCGGGGGGGTTAGTCGGGATACGCAGTATTTT
>-|-|TRBV28|TRBJ2-3
CASSSTGYPTDTQYF
TGTGCCAGCAGTTCTACAGGGTATCCCACAGATACGCAGTATTTT
>-|TRBD2|TRBV3-1/TRBV3-2|TRBJ2-7
CASSSVRLWGGAYEQYF
TGTGCCAGCAGCTCAGTCCGTCTCTGGGGGGGAGCCTACGAGCAGTACTTC
>-|TRBD1|TRBV19|TRBJ1-6
CASSRELTGVGSPLHF
TGTGCCAGTTCCCGTGAACTGACAGGGGTGGGTTCACCCCTCCACTTT
>-|-|TRBV25-1|TRBJ2-2
CASSPAGGTGNTGELFF
TGTGCCAGCAGCCCCGCAGGCGGGACTGGAAACACCGGGGAGCTGTTTTTT
>-|-|TRBV9|TRBJ1-2
CASSVGTGNYGYTF
TGTGCCAGCAGCGTAGGTACAGGGAACTATGGCTACACCTTC
>-|-|TRBV5-1|TRBJ2-3
CASSSGDYPSTDTQYF
TGCGCCAGCAGCTCAGGGGACTACCCTAGCACAGATACGCAGTATTTT
>once|TRBD1|TRBV10-3|TRBJ1-1
CASRGQQNTEAFF
TGTGCCTCCCGGGGACAGCAGAACACTGAAGCTTTCTTT
>once|-|TRBV10-3|TRBJ1-3
CAIRDSTGNTIYF
TGTGCCATCAGGGACAGCACTGGAAACACCATATATTTT
>-|-|TRBV6-1|TRBJ2-3
CASSERGASSPDTQYF
TGTGCCAGCAGTGAAAGGGGCGCAAGCTCTCCAGATACGCAGTATTTT
>-|-|TRBV7-2|TRBJ2-1
CASSIIGGARNEQFF
TGTGCCAGCAGTATTATAGGGGGGGCCAGGAATGAGCAGTTCTTC
>-|TRBD2|TRBV10-3|TRBJ2-5
CAISEGLAGEETQYF
TGTGCCATCAGTGAAGGACTAGCGGGGGAAGAGACCCAGTACTTC
>once|-|TRBV5-4|TRBJ1-2
CASSPDSYGYTF
TGTGCCAGCAGCCCGGACAGCTATGGCTACACCTTC
>-|TRBD1|TRBV3-1/TRBV3-2|TRBJ1-3
CASSPTGRGNTIYF
TGTGCCAGCAGCCCGACAGGGCGGGGAAACACCATATATTTT
>-|-|TRBV2|TRBJ1-1
CASSEGQGLNTEAFF
TGTGCCAGCAGTGAAGGTCAGGGACTCAACACTGAAGCTTTCTTT
>-|-|TRBV5-1|TRBJ1-1
CASSLQRGLGTEAFF
TGCGCCAGCAGCTTACAGCGAGGGTTGGGCACTGAAGCTTTCTTT
>-|TRBD1|TRBV4-3|TRBJ2-5
CASSQRNKGTGEQETQYF
TGCGCCAGCAGCCAGAGAAATAAGGGGACAGGAGAGCAAGAGACCCAGTACTTC
>-|TRBD2|TRBV11-3|TRBJ2-3
CASSAAGGSSDTQYF
TGTGCCAGCAGCGCAGCCGGGGGGAGTTCAGATACGCAGTATTTT
>-|TRBD2|TRBV4-3|TRBJ2-3
CASSQDLSGGATTDTQYF
TGCGCCAGCAGCCAAGATTTGAGCGGGGGGGCCACAACAGATACGCAGTATTTT
>-|TRBD2|TRBV7-3|TRBJ2-1
CASSPSGRRLYNEQFF
TGTGCCAGCAGCCCTAGCGGGAGGAGGTTATACAATGAGCAGTTCTTC